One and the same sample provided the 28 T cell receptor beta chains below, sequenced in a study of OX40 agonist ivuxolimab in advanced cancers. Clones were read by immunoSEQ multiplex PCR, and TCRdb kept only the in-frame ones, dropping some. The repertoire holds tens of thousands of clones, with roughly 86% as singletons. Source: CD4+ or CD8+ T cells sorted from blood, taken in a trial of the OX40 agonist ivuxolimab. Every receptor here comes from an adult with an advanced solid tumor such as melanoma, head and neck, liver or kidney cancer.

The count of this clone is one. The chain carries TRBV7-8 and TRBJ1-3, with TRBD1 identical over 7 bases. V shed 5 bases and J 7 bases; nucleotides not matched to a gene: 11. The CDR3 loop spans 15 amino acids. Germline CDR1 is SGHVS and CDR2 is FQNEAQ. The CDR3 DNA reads TGTGCCAGCAGCCGACAGGGTCTACCTCGGAACACCATATATTTT. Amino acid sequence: CASSRQGLPRNTIYF.

CDR3: CASSLEDLRLNEQFF. DNA for the CDR3: TGCGCCAGCAGCTTGGAGGATCTACGACTCAATGAGCAGTTCTTC. This chain connects TRBV5-1 to TRBJ2-1, with D hard to call. The V end was cut by 0 bases, the J end by 6 bases, with 13 bases between. This CDR3 contains 15 residues. Germline V gene sequence: CDR1 SGHRS, CDR2 YFSETQ. Drawing the rest from reference TRBV5-1 and TRBJ2-1, the complete variable domain is KAGVTQTPRYLIKTRGQQVTLSCSPISGHRSVSWYQQTPGQGLQFLFEYFSETQRNKGNFPGRFSGRQFSNSRSEMNVSTLELGDSALYLCASSLEDLRLNEQFFGPGTRLTVL.

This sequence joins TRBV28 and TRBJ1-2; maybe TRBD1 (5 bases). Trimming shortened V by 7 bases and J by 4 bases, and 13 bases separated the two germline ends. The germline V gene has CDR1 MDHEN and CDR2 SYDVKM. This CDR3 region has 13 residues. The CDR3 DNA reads TGTGCCAGCAATACTTTGGGGCCCTATGGCTACACCTTC. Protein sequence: CASNTLGPYGYTF.

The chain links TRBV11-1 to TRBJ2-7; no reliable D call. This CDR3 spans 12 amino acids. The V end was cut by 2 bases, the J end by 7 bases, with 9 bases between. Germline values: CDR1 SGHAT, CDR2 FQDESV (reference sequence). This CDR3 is CASSLSSGEQYF. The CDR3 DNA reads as TGTGCCAGCAGCTTAAGTAGTGGGGAGCAGTACTTC.

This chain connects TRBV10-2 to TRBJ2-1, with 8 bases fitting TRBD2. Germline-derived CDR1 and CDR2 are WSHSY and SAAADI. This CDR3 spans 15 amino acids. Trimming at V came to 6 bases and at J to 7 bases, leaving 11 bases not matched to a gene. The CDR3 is CASRAVPGGINEQFF. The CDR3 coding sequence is TGCGCCAGCAGGGCCGTGCCGGGGGGGATTAATGAGCAGTTCTTC.

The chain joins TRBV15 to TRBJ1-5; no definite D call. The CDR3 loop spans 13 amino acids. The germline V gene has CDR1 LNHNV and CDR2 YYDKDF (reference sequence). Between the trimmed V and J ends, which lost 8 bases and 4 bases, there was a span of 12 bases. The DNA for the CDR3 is TGTGCCACCGGGCAGTCGGATAATCAGCCCCAGCATTTT. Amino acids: CATGQSDNQPQHF.

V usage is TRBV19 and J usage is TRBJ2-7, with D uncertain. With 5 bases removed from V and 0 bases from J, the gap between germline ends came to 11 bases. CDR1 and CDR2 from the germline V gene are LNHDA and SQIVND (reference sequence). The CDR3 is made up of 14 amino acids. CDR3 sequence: CASSSIQSSYEQYF. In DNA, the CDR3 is TGTGCCAGTAGTTCCATCCAGAGCTCCTACGAGCAGTACTTC.

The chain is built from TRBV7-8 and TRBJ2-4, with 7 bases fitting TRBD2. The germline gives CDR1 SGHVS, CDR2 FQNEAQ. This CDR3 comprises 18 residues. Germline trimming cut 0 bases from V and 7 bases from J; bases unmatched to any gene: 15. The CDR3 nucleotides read TGTGCCAGCAGCTTAGCCATTACCCAGATAGGGAGGGACAACATTCAGTACTTC. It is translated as CASSLAITQIGRDNIQYF.

The chain's CDR3 is CASSIRDRITDTQYF. DNA for the CDR3: TGTGCCAGCAGCATTCGGGACAGGATTACAGATACGCAGTATTTT. This chain joins TRBV6-1 and TRBJ2-3, with TRBD1 matching over 8 bases. J gave up 3 bases and V 6 bases, and 8 bases lay outside the gene matches. The CDR3 is made up of 15 amino acids. Germline CDR1 is MNHNS and CDR2 is SASEGT.

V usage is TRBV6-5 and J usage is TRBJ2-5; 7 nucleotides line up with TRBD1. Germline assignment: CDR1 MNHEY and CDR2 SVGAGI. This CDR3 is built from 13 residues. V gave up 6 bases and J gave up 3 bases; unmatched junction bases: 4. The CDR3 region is CASRKGAKETQYF. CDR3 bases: TGTGCCAGCAGAAAGGGGGCGAAAGAGACCCAGTACTTC.

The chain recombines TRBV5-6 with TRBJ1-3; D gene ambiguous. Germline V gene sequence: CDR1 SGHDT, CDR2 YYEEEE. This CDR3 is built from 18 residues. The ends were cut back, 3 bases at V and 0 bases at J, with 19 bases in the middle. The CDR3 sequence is CASSSPASTFSSGNTIYF. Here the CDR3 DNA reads TGTGCCAGCAGCTCCCCCGCCTCAACCTTCAGCTCTGGAAACACCATATATTTT.

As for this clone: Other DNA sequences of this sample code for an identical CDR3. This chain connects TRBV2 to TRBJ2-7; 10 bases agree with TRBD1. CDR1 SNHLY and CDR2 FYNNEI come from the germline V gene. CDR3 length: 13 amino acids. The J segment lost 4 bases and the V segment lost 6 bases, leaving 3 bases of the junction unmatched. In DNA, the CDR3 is TGTGCCAGCAGGACAGGGGGCTCGTACGAGCAGTACTTC. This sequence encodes CASRTGGSYEQYF.

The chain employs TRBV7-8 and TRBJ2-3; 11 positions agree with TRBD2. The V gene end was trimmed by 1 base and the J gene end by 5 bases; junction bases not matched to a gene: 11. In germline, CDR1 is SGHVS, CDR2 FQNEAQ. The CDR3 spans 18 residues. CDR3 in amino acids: CASSLDAPLAGGLDTQYF. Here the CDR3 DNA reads TGTGCCAGCAGCTTAGACGCCCCCCTAGCGGGGGGATTAGATACGCAGTATTTT.

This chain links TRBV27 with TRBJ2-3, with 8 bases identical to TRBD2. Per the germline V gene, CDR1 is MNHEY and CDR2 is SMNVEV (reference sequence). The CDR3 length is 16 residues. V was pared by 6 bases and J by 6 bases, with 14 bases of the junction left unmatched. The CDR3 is CASRGRRGVVLDTQYF. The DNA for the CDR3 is TGTGCCAGCAGAGGGCGGCGGGGGGTGGTCCTGGATACGCAGTATTTT.

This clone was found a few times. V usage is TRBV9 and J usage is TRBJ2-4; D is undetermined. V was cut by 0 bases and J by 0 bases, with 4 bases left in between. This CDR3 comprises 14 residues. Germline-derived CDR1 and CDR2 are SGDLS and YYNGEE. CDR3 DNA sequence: TGTGCCAGCAGCGTAGGACTAGCCAAAAACATTCAGTACTTC. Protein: CASSVGLAKNIQYF.

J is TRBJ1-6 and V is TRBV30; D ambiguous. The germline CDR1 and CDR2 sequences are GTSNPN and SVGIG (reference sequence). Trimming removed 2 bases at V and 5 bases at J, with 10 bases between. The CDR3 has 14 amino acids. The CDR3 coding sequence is TGTGCCTGGAGTCTCGGGCTTGATAATTCACCCCTCCACTTT. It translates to CAWSLGLDNSPLHF.

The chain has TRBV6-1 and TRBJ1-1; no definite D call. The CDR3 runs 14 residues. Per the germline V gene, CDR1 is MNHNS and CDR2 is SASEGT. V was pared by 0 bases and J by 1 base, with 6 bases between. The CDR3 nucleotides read TGTGCCAGCAGTGAAGCAGGCTGGAACACTGAAGCTTTCTTT. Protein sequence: CASSEAGWNTEAFF.

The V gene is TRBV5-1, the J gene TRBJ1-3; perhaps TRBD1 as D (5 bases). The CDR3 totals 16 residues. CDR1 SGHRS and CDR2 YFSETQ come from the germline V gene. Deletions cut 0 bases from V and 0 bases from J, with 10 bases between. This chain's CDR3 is CASSLGDRASGNTIYF. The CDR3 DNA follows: TGCGCCAGCAGCTTGGGGGACCGAGCCTCTGGAAACACCATATATTTT.

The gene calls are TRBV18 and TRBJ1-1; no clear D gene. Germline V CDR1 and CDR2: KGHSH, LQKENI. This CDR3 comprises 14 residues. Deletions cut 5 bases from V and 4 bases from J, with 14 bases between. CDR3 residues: CASSTDTSLTEAFF. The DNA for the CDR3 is TGTGCCAGCTCAACTGACACATCCCTCACTGAAGCTTTCTTT. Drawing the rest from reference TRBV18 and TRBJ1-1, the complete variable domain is NAGVMQNPRHLVRRRGQEARLRCSPMKGHSHVYWYRQLPEEGLKFMVYLQKENIIDESGMPKERFSAEFPKEGPSILRIQQVVRGDSAAYFCASSTDTSLTEAFFGQGTRLTVV.

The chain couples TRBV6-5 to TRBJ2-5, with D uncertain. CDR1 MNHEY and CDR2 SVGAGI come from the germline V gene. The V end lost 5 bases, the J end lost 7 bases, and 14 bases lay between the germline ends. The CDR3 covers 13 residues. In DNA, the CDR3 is TGTGCCAGCAGTCCCGAGGTCCTCGGGACCCAGTACTTC. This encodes CASSPEVLGTQYF.

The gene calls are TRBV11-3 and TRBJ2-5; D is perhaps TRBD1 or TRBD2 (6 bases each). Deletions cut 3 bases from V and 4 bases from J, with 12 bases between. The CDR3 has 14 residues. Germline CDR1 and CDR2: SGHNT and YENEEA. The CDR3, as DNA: TGTGCCAGCAGCTTTTCCGGGGGCCTAGAGACCCAGTACTTC. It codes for CASSFSGGLETQYF.

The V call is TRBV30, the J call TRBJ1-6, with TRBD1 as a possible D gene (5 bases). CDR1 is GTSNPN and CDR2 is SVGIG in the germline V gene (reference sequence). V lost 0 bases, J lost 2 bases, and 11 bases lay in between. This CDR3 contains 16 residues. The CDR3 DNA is TGTGCCTGGAGTGTTAGTGGAGGGGCCTATAATTCACCCCTCCACTTT. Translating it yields CAWSVSGGAYNSPLHF.

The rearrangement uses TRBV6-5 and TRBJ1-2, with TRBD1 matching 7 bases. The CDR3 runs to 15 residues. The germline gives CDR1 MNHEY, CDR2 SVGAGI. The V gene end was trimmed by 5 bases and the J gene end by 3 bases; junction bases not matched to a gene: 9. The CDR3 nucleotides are TGTGCCAGCAGTCGAGGGACAGCCGAACACTATGGCTACACCTTC. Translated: CASSRGTAEHYGYTF.

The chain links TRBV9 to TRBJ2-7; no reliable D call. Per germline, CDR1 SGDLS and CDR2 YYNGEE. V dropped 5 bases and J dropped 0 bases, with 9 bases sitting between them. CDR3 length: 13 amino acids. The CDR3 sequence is CASRGPSSYEQYF. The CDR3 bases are TGTGCCAGCAGAGGGCCGTCCTCCTACGAGCAGTACTTC.

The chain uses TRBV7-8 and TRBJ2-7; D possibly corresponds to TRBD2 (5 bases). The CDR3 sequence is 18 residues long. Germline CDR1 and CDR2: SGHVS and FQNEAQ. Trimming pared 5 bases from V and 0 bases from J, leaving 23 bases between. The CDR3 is CASSPHRGMASSSYEQYF. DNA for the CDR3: TGTGCCAGCAGCCCTCACCGGGGTATGGCTTCGAGCTCCTACGAGCAGTACTTC.

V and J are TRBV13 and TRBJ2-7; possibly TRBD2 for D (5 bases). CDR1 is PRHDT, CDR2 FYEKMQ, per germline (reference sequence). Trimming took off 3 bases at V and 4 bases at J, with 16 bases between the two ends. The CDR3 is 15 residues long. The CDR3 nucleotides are TGTGCCAGCAGCTTCGGACTCCCCACCTTTTACGAGCAGTACTTC. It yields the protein CASSFGLPTFYEQYF.

The CDR3 spells CATSRDRGYEQYF. The CDR3 DNA reads as TGTGCCACCAGCAGGGACAGGGGGTACGAGCAGTACTTC. V is TRBV15 and J is TRBJ2-7, with TRBD1 matching 10 bases. Germline trimming cut 3 bases from V and 4 bases from J; bases unmatched to any gene: 0. This CDR3 spans 13 amino acids. CDR1 and CDR2 from the germline V gene are LNHNV and YYDKDF (reference sequence).

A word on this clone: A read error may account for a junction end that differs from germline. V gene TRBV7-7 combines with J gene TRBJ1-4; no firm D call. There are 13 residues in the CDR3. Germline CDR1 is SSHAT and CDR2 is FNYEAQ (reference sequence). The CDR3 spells CASSSDWGEKLFF. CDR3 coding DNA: TGTGCTAGCAGCTCGGACTGGGGTGAAAAACTGTTTTTT.